This T cell receptor (beta chain) emerged from a study of blood T cell repertoires in COVID-19. Study-wide background: Samples came from the United States, Italy and Spain, spanning acute and convalescent COVID-19. The analysed material was cDNA or gDNA that came from T cells, B-cell-depleted T cells, or PBMCs.

In the original analysis: Reference gene primer amplification gave estimated nucleated cell counts. Here immunoSEQ multiplex PCR was the method, and the copy in TCRdb shows in-frame clones only, minus some. From that table come the V and J calls and clone size; the DNA was used to work out D and trimming. Of more than 85,000 clones in the sample, less than 85% were seen once. This TCR was recovered from a woman in her sixties with acute or convalescent COVID-19. The sample comprised peripheral blood.

The DNA of the CDR3 is TGCGCCAGCAGCACTGACAGGGGTTACAATGAGCAGTTCTTC. Translated: CASSTDRGYNEQFF. The chain has TRBV5-1 and TRBJ2-1; 8 positions agree with TRBD1. Losses at the gene ends were 4 bases for V and 4 bases for J; bases not matched to a gene: 4. This CDR3 is built from 14 residues. CDR1 SGHRS and CDR2 YFSETQ come from the germline V gene.